The 8 T cell receptor beta chains listed next were all sequenced from one sample in a study of neoadjuvant anti-PD-1 for oral cavity cancer. The method was immunoSEQ multiplex PCR; TCRdb's version includes in-frame clones alone and lacks a portion of them. The sample consists of 15,000 to 20,000 clones, about 66% of them appearing once. Material: PBMCs, obtained before nivolumab (anti-PD-1) treatment. These receptors all come from a person aged 40-85 years with oral cavity squamous cell carcinoma.

V usage is TRBV5-6 and J usage is TRBJ2-7, with D perhaps matching TRBD2 (5 bases). Per the germline V gene, CDR1 is SGHDT and CDR2 is YYEEEE. V dropped 0 bases and J dropped 6 bases, with 10 bases sitting between them. This CDR3 is 13 amino acids long. CDR3 sequence (DNA): TGTGCCAGCAGCTTGGTTTCTAGCTCCGAGCAGTACTTC. It specifies CASSLVSSSEQYF.

This chain connects TRBV10-3 to TRBJ2-7, with D perhaps matching TRBD1 (6 bases). Trimming took off 3 bases at V and 0 bases at J, with 12 bases between the two ends. From germline, CDR1 is ENHRY and CDR2 SYGVKD. CDR3 length: 15 residues. DNA for the CDR3: TGTGCCATCAGTGACAATCAGGGGAGCTCCTACGAGCAGTACTTC. Its protein product is CAISDNQGSSYEQYF.

This clone has only one observation. This CDR3 reads CASSVDMPQIYGYTF. CDR3 nucleotide sequence: TGTGCCAGCAGTGTAGATATGCCACAGATCTATGGCTACACCTTC. V and J are TRBV6-1 and TRBJ1-2; no reliable D call. V was pared by 4 bases and J by 4 bases, with 16 bases between. Germline CDR1 reads MNHNS; CDR2 reads SASEGT. This CDR3 has 15 amino acids.

J is TRBJ1-1 and V is TRBV6-5, with no clear D. The CDR3 is 13 amino acids. Germline V gene sequence: CDR1 MNHEY, CDR2 SVGAGI. Trimming shortened V by 6 bases and J by 2 bases, and 10 bases separated the two germline ends. CDR3 DNA: TGTGCCAGCAGAACGACGGGTAACACTGAAGCTTTCTTT. It is translated as CASRTTGNTEAFF.

This chain uses TRBV6-5 with TRBJ2-3; TRBD1 aligns across 8 bases. Germline assignment: CDR1 MNHEY and CDR2 SVGAGI. V trimming: 5 bases; J trimming: 3 bases; junction bases outside the gene matches: 4. The CDR3 runs 14 residues. The chain's CDR3 is CASSTRQGTDTQYF. For the CDR3, the DNA is TGTGCCAGCAGTACCCGACAGGGGACAGATACGCAGTATTTT.

This chain joins TRBV5-4 and TRBJ2-1; 11 nucleotides align to TRBD2. The CDR3 extends over 18 amino acids. V shed 0 bases, J shed 6 bases, and the junction held 11 bases outside the gene matches. Germline values: CDR1 SGHNT, CDR2 YYREEE (reference sequence). In DNA form, the CDR3 reads TGTGCCAGCAGCTTGGGGGGGACTAGCGGTTTTTCGAGCAATGAGCAGTTCTTC. It is translated as CASSLGGTSGFSSNEQFF.

V usage is TRBV5-1 and J usage is TRBJ2-6; D gene unclear. The CDR3 contains 15 residues. CDR1 and CDR2 (germline): SGHRS, YFSETQ. Deletions cut 2 bases from V and 0 bases from J, with 6 bases between. CDR3 bases: TGCGCCAGCAGCTTTGGTCCCTCTGGGGCCAACGTCCTGACTTTC. Translating it yields CASSFGPSGANVLTF.

Regarding this clone: One junction end disagrees with the germline gene, perhaps due to a read error. This sequence joins TRBV7-7 and TRBJ2-5; TRBD2 agrees at 7 bases. The CDR3 is made up of 16 amino acids. CDR1 and CDR2 from the germline V gene are SSHAT and FNYEAQ (reference sequence). CDR3 residues: CASSLGSGGSQETQYF. CDR3 sequence (DNA): TGTGCTAGCAGCTTAGGGAGTGGCGGGAGTCAAGAGACCCAGTACTTC. The full variable domain, in which reference TRBV7-7 and TRBJ2-5 provide the parts outside the CDR3, is GAGVSQSPRYKVTKRGQDVTLRCDPISSHATLYWYQQALGQGPEFLTYFNYEAQPDKSGLPSDRFSAERPEGSISTLTIQRTEQRDSAMYRCASSLGSGGSQETQYFGPGTRLLVL.